This T cell receptor (beta chain) was sequenced in a study of blood T cells in healthy people across ages. Study summary: When template switching was applied, about one barcoded beta molecule was captured per two T cells. Study findings and constraints: Aged donors had fewer naive CD4+ cells and lower diversity than long-lived donors. Estimated diversity across one million T cells was deemed an underestimate. Because sorting was not performed, PBMCs prevented conclusive naive versus antigen-experienced comparison.

Details on this clonotype: Its antigen is undetermined. Since a much larger clone is just one base distant, this may be a read error.

From germline, CDR1 is MNHEY and CDR2 SVGAGI. The CDR3 loop spans 13 amino acids. A second roughly 6 to 12 cycle PCR used barcoded and J-beta primers. TCRdb re-analysed the 5' RACE reads in MiXCR, keeping a single row per CDR3 protein. This table holds roughly 800,000 distinct CDR3 sequences, 55% to 70% found once. The sample consisted of blood. This sequence was found in a man aged 30 to 39 in good health. V and J are TRBV6-5 and TRBJ2-1; no definite D call. Judging by the DNA end, TRBJ2-7 fits better; the J call may be wrong. CDR3 amino acids: CASRGGRVNEQYF. DNA for the CDR3: TGTGCCAGCAGGGGCGGACGGGTCAATGAGCAGTACTTC.